One and the same sample provided the 6 T cell receptor beta chains below, sequenced in a study of blood T cells in healthy people across ages. Sample-barcoded 5' priming and a J-beta primer mix drove a second PCR of about 6 to 12 cycles. TCRdb fed the 5' RACE reads into MiXCR, producing one record per CDR3 protein. The repertoire has 450,000 to 650,000 distinct CDR3 sequences, around 24% of them found once; the top ten carry roughly 9%. The sample was also reused in another study, on T cells of mothers and their children.

The sequencing sample was made of blood. These receptors all come from a boy between 5 and 17 years old in good health.

This clonotype was seen a handful of times. The rearrangement uses TRBV5-1 and TRBJ2-3, with D perhaps matching TRBD1 or TRBD2 (6 bases each). The germline V and J ends were trimmed by 6 bases and 1 base, with 12 bases remaining between them. The germline CDR1 and CDR2 sequences are SGHRS and YFSETQ. CDR3 length: 14 amino acids. CDR3 sequence: CASKGQRGTDTQYF. Here the CDR3 DNA reads TGCGCCAGCAAAGGACAGCGGGGCACAGATACGCAGTATTTT.

The V and J genes are TRBV7-9 and TRBJ1-1; D ambiguous. The CDR3 is made up of 13 amino acids. The V gene's germline CDR1 is SEHNR and CDR2 FQNEAQ (reference sequence). V lost 7 bases and J lost 4, with 13 bases in between. The CDR3 DNA sequence: TGTGCCAGCACCTTCGGGGAAGGCACTGAAGCTTTCTTT. This encodes CASTFGEGTEAFF.

This chain connects TRBV12-3 or TRBV12-4 to TRBJ2-4; no clear D gene. Between the trimmed V and J ends, which lost 1 base and 9 bases, there was a span of 19 bases. This CDR3 spans 16 amino acids. CDR3 amino acids: CASSLGGRASIGIQYF. As DNA, the CDR3 is TGTGCCAGCAGTTTAGGGGGAAGGGCCTCGATTGGCATTCAGTACTTC.

The CDR3: CASSLNPGRTEAFF. The DNA of the CDR3 is TGCGCCAGCAGCTTAAATCCAGGGAGAACTGAAGCTTTCTTT. The genes are TRBV5-1 and TRBJ1-1; perhaps TRBD1 as D (5 bases). Deletions cut 2 bases from V and 5 bases from J, with 13 bases between. CDR3 length: 14 residues. Germline lookup yields CDR1 SGHRS and CDR2 YFSETQ.

This clonotype was seen many times. J is TRBJ2-1 and V is TRBV7-9; 8 bases are a match to TRBD1. This CDR3 comprises 15 residues. The trim removed 3 bases at V and 0 bases at J, leaving 1 base unmatched. Looked up from germline, CDR1 is SEHNR and CDR2 is FQNEAQ (reference sequence). The CDR3 DNA follows: TGTGCCAGCAGCTTCGACAGGGGCTCCTACAATGAGCAGTTCTTC. It specifies CASSFDRGSYNEQFF.

In this sample, this clonotype turned up once. The chain recombines TRBV28 with TRBJ2-3; unclear D gene. The CDR3 sequence is 11 residues long. V lost 6 bases to trimming and J lost 5 bases, with 6 bases between them. The germline gives CDR1 MDHEN, CDR2 SYDVKM. CDR3: CASRIQDTQYF. CDR3 nucleotides: TGTGCCAGCAGGATTCAAGATACGCAGTATTTT. The full variable domain, in which reference TRBV28 and TRBJ2-3 provide the parts outside the CDR3, is DVKVTQSSRYLVKRTGEKVFLECVQDMDHENMFWYRQDPGLGLRLIYFSYDVKMKEKGDIPEGYSVSREKKERFSLILESASTNQTSMYLCASRIQDTQYFGPGTRLTVL.